This note documents a single T cell receptor beta chain sequence. Other DNA sequences in this specimen translate into the identical CDR3. This sample is drawn from a study of OX40 agonist ivuxolimab in advanced cancers. For the study at large: Three individuals attained partial responses, comprising one hepatocellular carcinoma case and two cutaneous melanoma cases.

The assay was immunoSEQ multiplex PCR, and TCRdb's table has in-frame clones only and misses some. The sample shows tens of thousands of clones, roughly 88% of them seen only once. The CDR3 runs 18 residues. V was cut by 2 bases and J by 3 bases, with 20 bases left in between. Germline V lookup: CDR1 SGHRS, CDR2 YFSETQ. The sample here was CD4+ or CD8+ T cells sorted from blood, taken in a trial of the OX40 agonist ivuxolimab. This clonotype originated in an adult with an advanced solid tumor such as melanoma, head and neck, liver or kidney cancer. The V and J genes are TRBV5-1 and TRBJ1-4; a possible D gene is TRBD1 (6 bases). CDR3 in amino acids: CASSLRQADTRANEKLFF. The CDR3 DNA sequence: TGCGCCAGCAGCTTACGACAGGCGGACACCAGAGCTAATGAAAAACTGTTTTTT.